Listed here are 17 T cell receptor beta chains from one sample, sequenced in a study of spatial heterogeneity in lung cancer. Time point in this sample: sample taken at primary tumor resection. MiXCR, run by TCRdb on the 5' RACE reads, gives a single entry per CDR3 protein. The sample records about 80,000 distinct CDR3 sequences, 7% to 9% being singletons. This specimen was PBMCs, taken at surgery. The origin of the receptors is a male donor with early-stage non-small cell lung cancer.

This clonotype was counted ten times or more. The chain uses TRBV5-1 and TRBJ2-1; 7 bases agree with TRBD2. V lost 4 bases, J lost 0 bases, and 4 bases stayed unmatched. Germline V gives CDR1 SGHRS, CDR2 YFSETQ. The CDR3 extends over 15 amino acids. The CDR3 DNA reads TGCGCCAGCAGCCGAGCGGGAAGCTCCTACAATGAGCAGTTCTTC. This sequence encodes CASSRAGSSYNEQFF.

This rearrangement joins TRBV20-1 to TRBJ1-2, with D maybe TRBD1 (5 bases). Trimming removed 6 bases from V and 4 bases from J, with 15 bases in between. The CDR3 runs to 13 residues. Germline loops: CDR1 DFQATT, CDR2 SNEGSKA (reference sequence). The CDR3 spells CSAPSPGLYGYTF. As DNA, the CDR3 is TGCAGTGCCCCTAGCCCAGGGCTCTATGGCTACACCTTC.

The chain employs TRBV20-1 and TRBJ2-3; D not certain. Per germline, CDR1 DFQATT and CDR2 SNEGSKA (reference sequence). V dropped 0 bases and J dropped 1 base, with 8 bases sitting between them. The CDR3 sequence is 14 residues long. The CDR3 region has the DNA TGCAGTGCTAGAGAAGGGCAGCGCACAGATACGCAGTATTTT. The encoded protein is CSAREGQRTDTQYF.

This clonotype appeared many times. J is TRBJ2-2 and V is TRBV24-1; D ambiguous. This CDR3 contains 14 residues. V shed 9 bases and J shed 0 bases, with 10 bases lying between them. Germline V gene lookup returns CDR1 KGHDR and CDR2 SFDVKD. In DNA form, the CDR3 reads TGTGCCACCTCCAGGACCGCGAACACCGGGGAGCTGTTTTTT. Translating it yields CATSRTANTGELFF.

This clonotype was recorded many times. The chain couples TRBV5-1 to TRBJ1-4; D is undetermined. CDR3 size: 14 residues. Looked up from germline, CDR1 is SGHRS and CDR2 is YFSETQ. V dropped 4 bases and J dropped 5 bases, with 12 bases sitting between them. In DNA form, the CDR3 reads TGCGCCAGCAGCCCCATGACCCCCAATGAAAAACTGTTTTTT. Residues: CASSPMTPNEKLFF. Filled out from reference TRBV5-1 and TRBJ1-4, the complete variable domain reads KAGVTQTPRYLIKTRGQQVTLSCSPISGHRSVSWYQQTPGQGLQFLFEYFSETQRNKGNFPGRFSGRQFSNSRSEMNVSTLELGDSALYLCASSPMTPNEKLFFGSGTQLSVL.

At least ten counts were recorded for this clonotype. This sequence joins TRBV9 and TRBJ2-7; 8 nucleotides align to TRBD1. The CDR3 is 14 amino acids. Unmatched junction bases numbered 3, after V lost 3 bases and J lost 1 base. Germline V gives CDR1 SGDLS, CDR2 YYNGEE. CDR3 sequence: CASSGDRSSYEQYF. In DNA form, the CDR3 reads TGTGCCAGCAGCGGGGACAGGAGTTCCTACGAGCAGTACTTC.

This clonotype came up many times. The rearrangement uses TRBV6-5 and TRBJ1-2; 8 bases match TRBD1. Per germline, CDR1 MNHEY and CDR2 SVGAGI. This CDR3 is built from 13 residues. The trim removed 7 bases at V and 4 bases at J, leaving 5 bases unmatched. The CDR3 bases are TGTGCCAGCAAGCCGACAGGGGTCTATGGCTACACCTTC. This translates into CASKPTGVYGYTF.

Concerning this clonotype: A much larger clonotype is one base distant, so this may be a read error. CDR3 bases: TGTGCCAGCAACCAAGCGGGAGGGGGGACTCAAGAGACCCAGTACTTC. It codes for CASNQAGGGTQETQYF. This chain uses TRBV3-1 with TRBJ2-5, with 10 bases lining up with TRBD2. The CDR3 runs 16 residues. Germline loops: CDR1 LGHDT, CDR2 YNNKEL (reference sequence).

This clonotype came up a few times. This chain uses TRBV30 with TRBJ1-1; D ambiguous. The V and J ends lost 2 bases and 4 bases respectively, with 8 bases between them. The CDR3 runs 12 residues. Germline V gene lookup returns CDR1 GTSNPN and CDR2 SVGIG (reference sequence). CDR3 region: CAWSPSGTEAFF. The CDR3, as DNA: TGTGCCTGGAGTCCCTCAGGCACTGAAGCTTTCTTT.

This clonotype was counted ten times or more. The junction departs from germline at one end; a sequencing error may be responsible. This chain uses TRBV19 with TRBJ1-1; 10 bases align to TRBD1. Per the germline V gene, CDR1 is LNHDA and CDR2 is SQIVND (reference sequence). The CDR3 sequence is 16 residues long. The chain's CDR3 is CASSLETGGFEAEAFF. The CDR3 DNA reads TGTGCCAGTAGTCTAGAGACAGGGGGCTTTGAGGCTGAAGCTTTCTTT.

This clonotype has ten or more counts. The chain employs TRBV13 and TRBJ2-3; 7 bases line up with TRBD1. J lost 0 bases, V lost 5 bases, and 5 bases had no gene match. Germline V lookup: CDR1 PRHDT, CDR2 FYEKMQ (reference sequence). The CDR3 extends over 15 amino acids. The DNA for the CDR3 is TGTGCCAGCAGCATACGGGGACAGAGCACAGATACGCAGTATTTT. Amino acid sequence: CASSIRGQSTDTQYF.

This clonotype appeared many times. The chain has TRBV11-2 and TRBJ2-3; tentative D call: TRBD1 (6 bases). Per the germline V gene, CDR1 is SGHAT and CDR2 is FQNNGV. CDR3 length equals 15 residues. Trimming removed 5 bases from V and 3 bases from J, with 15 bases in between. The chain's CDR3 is CASSPPGRGTDTQYF. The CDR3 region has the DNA TGTGCCAGCAGCCCCCCGGGCAGGGGTACAGATACGCAGTATTTT.

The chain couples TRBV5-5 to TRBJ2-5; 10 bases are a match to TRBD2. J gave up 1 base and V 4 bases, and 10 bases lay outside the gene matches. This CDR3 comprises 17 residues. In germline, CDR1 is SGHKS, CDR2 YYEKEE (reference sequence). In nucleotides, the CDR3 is TGTGCCAGCAGCACCAGACTAGCGGGCCACTCCCAAGAGACCCAGTACTTC. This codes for CASSTRLAGHSQETQYF.

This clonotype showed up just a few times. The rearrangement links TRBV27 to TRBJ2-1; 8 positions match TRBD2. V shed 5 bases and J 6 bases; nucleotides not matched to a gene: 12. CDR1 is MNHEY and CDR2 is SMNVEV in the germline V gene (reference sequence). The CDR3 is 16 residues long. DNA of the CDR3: TGTGCCAGCAGTCCTTCGGGAGGGCCGAATCCCAATGAGCAGTTCTTC. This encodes CASSPSGGPNPNEQFF.

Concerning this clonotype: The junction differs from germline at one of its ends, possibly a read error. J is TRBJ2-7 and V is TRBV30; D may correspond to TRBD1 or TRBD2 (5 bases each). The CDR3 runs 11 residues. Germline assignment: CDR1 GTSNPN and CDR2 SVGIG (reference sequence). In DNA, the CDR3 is TGTGCCTGGGGGGACCGGGACCCAAAAAGCTTC. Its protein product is CAWGDRDPKSF.

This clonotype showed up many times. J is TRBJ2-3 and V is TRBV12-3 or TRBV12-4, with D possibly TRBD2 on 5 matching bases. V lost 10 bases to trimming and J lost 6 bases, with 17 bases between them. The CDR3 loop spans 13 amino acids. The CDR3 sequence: CATSSFTGDTQYF. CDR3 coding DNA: TGTGCCACCTCTAGCTTTACGGGGGATACGCAGTATTTT.

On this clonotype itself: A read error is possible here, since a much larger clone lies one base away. The CDR3 bases are TGTGCCATCAGTGACCAGGACAGGGGTTCACCCCTCCACTTT. Translated, it gives CAISDQDRGSPLHF. The chain recombines TRBV24-1 with TRBJ1-6; 9 nucleotides match TRBD1. The germline CDR1 and CDR2 sequences are KGHDR and SFDVKD. The CDR3 contains 14 residues.